The 32 T cell receptor beta chains listed next were all sequenced from one sample in a study of OX40 agonist ivuxolimab in advanced cancers. Assay used: immunoSEQ multiplex PCR; TCRdb lists only in-frame clones, some missing. The top ten hold more than 0.8% of the sample, which has some 130,000 clones, more than 85% seen once. This material consisted of CD4+ or CD8+ T cells sorted from blood, taken in a trial of the OX40 agonist ivuxolimab. These receptors were taken from an adult with an advanced solid tumor such as melanoma, head and neck, liver or kidney cancer.

The V call is TRBV5-1, the J call TRBJ2-7, with D hard to call. This CDR3 contains 13 residues. Germline CDR1 SGHRS, CDR2 YFSETQ. The V gene lost 4 bases and the J gene lost 3 bases, with 11 bases spanning the gap. The CDR3 region is CASSPESFYEQYF. The CDR3 nucleotides read TGCGCCAGCAGCCCGGAGTCCTTCTACGAGCAGTACTTC. Together with reference TRBV5-1 and TRBJ2-7, the CDR3 gives the full variable domain: KAGVTQTPRYLIKTRGQQVTLSCSPISGHRSVSWYQQTPGQGLQFLFEYFSETQRNKGNFPGRFSGRQFSNSRSEMNVSTLELGDSALYLCASSPESFYEQYFGPGTRLTVT.

The table lists this clone with a few counts. The V call is TRBV30, the J call TRBJ1-4, with D perhaps matching TRBD1 (5 bases). Germline values: CDR1 GTSNPN, CDR2 SVGIG (reference sequence). Deletions cut 3 bases from V and 3 bases from J, with 17 bases between. This CDR3 is built from 16 residues. The chain's CDR3 is CAWSPRQRGANEKLFF. Written as DNA, the CDR3 is TGTGCCTGGAGCCCCAGGCAGCGGGGGGCTAATGAAAAACTGTTTTTT.

The rearrangement links TRBV7-2 to TRBJ2-7, with TRBD2 matching 10 bases. Per the germline V gene, CDR1 is SGHTA and CDR2 is FQGNSA. The CDR3 totals 15 residues. J was trimmed by 1 base and V by 5 bases; bases with no gene match: 5. CDR3 loop: CASSPWTSGSYEQYF. The CDR3, as DNA: TGTGCCAGCAGCCCATGGACTAGCGGTTCCTACGAGCAGTACTTC.

The V gene is TRBV25-1, the J gene TRBJ2-5; 7 bases agree with TRBD1. Germline V CDR1 and CDR2: MGHDK, SYGVNS. This CDR3 has 13 amino acids. Trimming at V came to 6 bases and at J to 5 bases, leaving 6 bases not matched to a gene. The CDR3 reads CASRISGGETQYF. CDR3 nucleotide sequence: TGTGCCAGCAGGATTTCAGGGGGTGAGACCCAGTACTTC.

This clone was counted only a few times. The chain carries TRBV11-2 and TRBJ1-1; no reliable D call. Per the germline V gene, CDR1 is SGHAT and CDR2 is FQNNGV. CDR3 length: 13 amino acids. V was pared by 4 bases and J by 6 bases, with 12 bases between. CDR3 sequence: CASSSVRDPEAFF. CDR3 sequence (DNA): TGTGCCAGCAGCTCGGTAAGGGATCCTGAAGCTTTCTTT. The full variable domain, its missing parts supplied by reference TRBV11-2 and TRBJ1-1, is EAGVAQSPRYKIIEKRQSVAFWCNPISGHATLYWYQQILGQGPKLLIQFQNNGVVDDSQLPKDRFSAERLKGVDSTLKIQPAKLEDSAVYLCASSSVRDPEAFFGQGTRLTVV.

As regards this clone: The junction departs from the called germline gene at one end, perhaps through a read error. This CDR3 is also generated by other DNA sequences in the sample. The V and J genes are TRBV15 and TRBJ1-5, with 7 bases that match TRBD1. The germline V gene has CDR1 LNHNV and CDR2 YYDKDF (reference sequence). This CDR3 region has 17 residues. DNA of the CDR3: TGTGCCACCAGCAAGGGGGCAGGGGCGCTTGGCAACCAGCCCCAGCATTTT. Translating gives CATSKGAGALGNQPQHF. The variable domain in full, completed from reference TRBV15 and TRBJ1-5, reads DAMVIQNPRYQVTQFGKPVTLSCSQTLNHNVMYWYQQKSSQAPKLLFHYYDKDFNNEADTPDNFQSRRPNTSFCFLDIRSPGLGDTAMYLCATSKGAGALGNQPQHFGDGTRLSIL.

The rearrangement links TRBV28 to TRBJ2-5; 12 nucleotides agree with TRBD2. The CDR3 is made up of 17 amino acids. In germline, CDR1 is MDHEN, CDR2 SYDVKM. V was clipped by 5 bases and J by 4 bases; unmatched bases: 11. For the CDR3, the DNA is TGTGCCAGCAGTAGAACTTTGACTAGCGGGAGTGCAGAGACCCAGTACTTC. This translates into CASSRTLTSGSAETQYF.

The V and J genes are TRBV7-2 and TRBJ2-7, with D perhaps given as TRBD1 or TRBD2 (5 bases each). This CDR3 comprises 14 residues. Trimming pared 0 bases from V and 2 bases from J, leaving 8 bases between. Germline CDR1 reads SGHTA; CDR2 reads FQGNSA. The CDR3 region is CASSLAGTPYEQYF. CDR3 nucleotide sequence: TGTGCCAGCAGCTTAGCCGGGACCCCCTACGAGCAGTACTTC.

This sequence joins TRBV11-2 and TRBJ1-1; 7 bases match TRBD1. From germline, CDR1 is SGHAT and CDR2 FQNNGV. The CDR3 extends over 13 amino acids. V was clipped by 4 bases and J by 8 bases; unmatched bases: 7. The CDR3 protein is CASSSGTVQEAFF. CDR3 bases: TGTGCCAGCAGCTCAGGGACAGTCCAGGAAGCTTTCTTT.

The chain combines TRBV6-5 with TRBJ2-7, with TRBD1 matching over 8 bases. CDR1 MNHEY and CDR2 SVGAGI come from the germline V gene. The CDR3 length is 13 residues. J lost 7 bases, V lost 5 bases, and 7 bases had no gene match. The CDR3, as DNA: TGTGCCAGCAGTAAAGGGACAGGCGGGGAGCAGTACTTC. Its protein is CASSKGTGGEQYF.

The V and J genes are TRBV18 and TRBJ2-1; TRBD2 matches at 7 bases. With V trimmed by 3 bases and J by 0 bases, 8 bases remained unmatched. Germline V gene data show CDR1 as KGHSH and CDR2 as LQKENI. The CDR3 spans 17 residues. The CDR3 DNA follows: TGTGCCAGCTCACCCCGTTGGGGCGGGAGCTCCTACAATGAGCAGTTCTTC. Encoded protein: CASSPRWGGSSYNEQFF.

This chain links TRBV7-3 with TRBJ2-6, with 9 bases fitting TRBD2. V lost 1 base to trimming and J lost 3 bases; unmatched junction nucleotides: 4. The CDR3 covers 17 residues. CDR1 and CDR2 (germline): SGHTA, FQGTGA. The CDR3 sequence is CASSLIAGEGGANVLTF. The DNA of the CDR3 is TGTGCCAGCAGCTTAATAGCGGGAGAGGGTGGGGCCAACGTCCTGACTTTC.

V and J are TRBV28 and TRBJ1-2; the D is unclear. V dropped 2 bases and J dropped 2 bases, with 6 bases sitting between them. Germline loops: CDR1 MDHEN, CDR2 SYDVKM. CDR3 length equals 13 residues. CDR3 region: CASSLGANYGYTF. The CDR3 nucleotides are TGTGCCAGCAGTTTAGGAGCAAACTATGGCTACACCTTC.

This clone was seen just once. This sequence joins TRBV7-2 and TRBJ2-7; tentative D call: TRBD1 (6 bases). The CDR3 length is 13 residues. Germline CDR1 SGHTA, CDR2 FQGNSA. V was trimmed by 5 bases and J by 3 bases, leaving 11 bases between them. Here the CDR3 reads CASSPVTGYEQYF. In nucleotides, the CDR3 is TGTGCCAGCAGCCCTGTGACAGGCTACGAGCAGTACTTC.

V gene TRBV5-1 combines with J gene TRBJ2-5; possibly TRBD2 for D (6 bases). V was shortened by 7 bases and J by 0 bases, with 10 bases between the two germline ends. Germline lookup yields CDR1 SGHRS and CDR2 YFSETQ. CDR3 length equals 13 residues. CDR3 loop: CASHGGYQETQYF. In DNA form, the CDR3 reads TGCGCCAGCCACGGAGGGTACCAAGAGACCCAGTACTTC.

The J gene is TRBJ1-2, the V gene TRBV5-1; 10 nucleotides match TRBD1. In germline, CDR1 is SGHRS, CDR2 YFSETQ. V was pared by 0 bases and J by 8 bases, with 10 bases of the junction left unmatched. This CDR3 has 16 amino acids. For the CDR3, the DNA is TGCGCCAGCAGCTTGGACCCGGGACAGGGGATGCCAGGCTACACCTTC. Translation: CASSLDPGQGMPGYTF.

This rearrangement joins TRBV5-1 to TRBJ2-7; possibly TRBD1 for D (6 bases). The germline CDR1 and CDR2 sequences are SGHRS and YFSETQ. V lost 0 bases and J lost 7, with 14 bases in between. The length of the CDR3 is 14 residues. CDR3 DNA: TGCGCCAGCAGCTTGGCAGGGGTTCGAGGGGAGCAGTACTTC. It yields the protein CASSLAGVRGEQYF.

This chain uses TRBV2 with TRBJ2-3; 8 nucleotides match TRBD2. The V gene's germline CDR1 is SNHLY and CDR2 FYNNEI. V lost 1 base and J lost 2; bases outside the gene matches: 5. The CDR3 sequence is 16 residues long. CDR3 in DNA: TGTGCCAGCAGTGAAGACCAGCGGGGGAACACAGATACGCAGTATTTT. Protein sequence: CASSEDQRGNTDTQYF.

The chain has TRBV2 and TRBJ2-7, with TRBD2 matching over 7 bases. The CDR3 consists of 16 residues. V trimming: 6 bases; J trimming: 4 bases; junction bases outside the gene matches: 15. Germline V lookup: CDR1 SNHLY, CDR2 FYNNEI. CDR3 sequence (DNA): TGTGCCAGCAGCGTCGCTGGGGGGGTGGAATGGTACGAGCAGTACTTC. Translating gives CASSVAGGVEWYEQYF.

The J gene is TRBJ1-4, the V gene TRBV4-3; D is ambiguous. This CDR3 has 14 residues. Germline-derived CDR1 and CDR2 are LGHNA and YSLEER. V lost 4 bases to trimming and J lost 7 bases, with 13 bases between them. The CDR3 loop is CASSPSTRFEKLFF. The DNA of the CDR3 is TGCGCCAGCAGCCCATCCACTAGATTTGAAAAACTGTTTTTT.

In nucleotides, the CDR3 is TGTGCCAGCAGCTCCCTCGGACTAGCGGGCAATGAGCAGTTCTTC. Protein product: CASSSLGLAGNEQFF. The V call is TRBV7-3, the J call TRBJ2-1, with TRBD2 matching 11 bases. Germline V CDR1 and CDR2: SGHTA, FQGTGA. The CDR3 extends over 15 amino acids. The junction had 5 bases not matched to a gene; V was cut back by 4 bases and J by 6 bases.

The genes are TRBV4-3 and TRBJ1-2, with D unclear. CDR1 and CDR2 (germline): LGHNA, YSLEER. This CDR3 is 17 amino acids long. The V end lost 0 bases, the J end lost 5 bases, and 19 bases lay between the germline ends. The CDR3 DNA reads as TGCGCCAGCAGCCAAGATTTCTTAGGCCCACGCAAGTATGGCTACACCTTC. Translated, it gives CASSQDFLGPRKYGYTF.

The chain links TRBV7-2 to TRBJ2-1; no reliable D call. Germline V CDR1 and CDR2: SGHTA, FQGNSA. V was trimmed by 6 bases and J by 0 bases, leaving 6 bases between them. CDR3 length equals 13 residues. The CDR3, as DNA: TGTGCCAGCAGGGAGAGCTCCTACAATGAGCAGTTCTTC. Its protein is CASRESSYNEQFF.

CDR3 coding DNA: TGTGCCAGCAGCTTGGGTGGGTGGGGCGACCTAGCTTACGAGCAGTACTTC. The encoded protein is CASSLGGWGDLAYEQYF. This chain joins TRBV11-2 and TRBJ2-7; D tentatively fits TRBD1 or TRBD2 (5 bases each). V was trimmed by 3 bases and J by 4 bases, leaving 22 bases between them. The CDR3 totals 17 residues. Per the germline V gene, CDR1 is SGHAT and CDR2 is FQNNGV.

The chain employs TRBV9 and TRBJ1-3; no definite D call. Per the germline V gene, CDR1 is SGDLS and CDR2 is YYNGEE. V was clipped by 0 bases and J by 4 bases, with 11 bases between them. This CDR3 is 15 amino acids long. CDR3 amino acids: CASSVEIGSGNTIYF. The CDR3 DNA reads as TGTGCCAGCAGCGTAGAGATAGGGTCCGGAAACACCATATATTTT.

On this clone itself: Its ends do not fully match the called genes, so a read error is possible. The rearrangement uses TRBV10-1 and TRBJ2-1, with D perhaps TRBD2 (6 bases). This CDR3 contains 13 residues. Germline V gives CDR1 WNHNN, CDR2 SYGVQD (reference sequence). The CDR3 nucleotides are TGCGCCAGCAGTGAGTCTACCGGGGGTGGTACGGTCTTC. Translation: CASSESTGGGTVF.

The rearrangement links TRBV9 to TRBJ2-2, with a weak D call TRBD1 (5 bases). The V gene's germline CDR1 is SGDLS and CDR2 YYNGEE. V lost 1 base, J lost 4 bases, and 17 bases lay in between. The CDR3 is 17 residues long. The CDR3 DNA reads as TGTGCCAGCAGCGTAAAAAAGTCGGCTAGGGGCACCGGGGAGCTGTTTTTT. Translation gives CASSVKKSARGTGELFF. Full variable domain (outside the CDR3, taken from reference TRBV9 and TRBJ2-2): DSGVTQTPKHLITATGQRVTLRCSPRSGDLSVYWYQQSLDQGLQFLIQYYNGEERAKGNILERFSAQQFPDLHSELNLSSLELGDSALYFCASSVKKSARGTGELFFGEGSRLTVL.

The sample holds one count of this clone. This sequence joins TRBV19 and TRBJ1-5; D ambiguous. The germline V and J ends were trimmed by 3 bases and 2 bases, with 8 bases remaining between them. Germline assignment: CDR1 LNHDA and CDR2 SQIVND (reference sequence). The CDR3 is made up of 14 amino acids. Written as DNA, the CDR3 is TGTGCCAGTAGTATTTCCCGAGGCAATCAGCCCCAGCATTTT. Protein sequence: CASSISRGNQPQHF. Filled out from reference TRBV19 and TRBJ1-5, the complete variable domain reads DGGITQSPKYLFRKEGQNVTLSCEQNLNHDAMYWYRQDPGQGLRLIYYSQIVNDFQKGDIAEGYSVSREKKESFPLTVTSAQKNPTAFYLCASSISRGNQPQHFGDGTRLSIL.

V gene TRBV18 combines with J gene TRBJ2-3; D gene ambiguous. Germline V gives CDR1 KGHSH, CDR2 LQKENI. V was clipped by 0 bases and J by 3 bases, with 7 bases between them. There are 14 residues in the CDR3. CDR3 nucleotides: TGTGCCAGCTCACCACCCAGACTTACAGATACGCAGTATTTT. It encodes CASSPPRLTDTQYF.

This rearrangement joins TRBV19 to TRBJ2-2, with no clear D. V was cut by 3 bases and J by 6 bases, with 14 bases left in between. Per the germline V gene, CDR1 is LNHDA and CDR2 is SQIVND (reference sequence). The CDR3 extends over 15 amino acids. CDR3 coding DNA: TGTGCCAGTAGTATGTCTACCACGAAGCCCGGGGAGCTGTTTTTT. This sequence encodes CASSMSTTKPGELFF.

The V and J genes are TRBV7-8 and TRBJ2-1, with no clear D. Trimming stripped 1 base from V and 11 bases from J, with 6 bases between. Germline assignment: CDR1 SGHVS and CDR2 FQNEAQ. This CDR3 is built from 11 residues. This CDR3 reads CASSLVTKQFF. CDR3 bases: TGTGCCAGCAGCTTAGTGACGAAGCAGTTCTTC.

J is TRBJ1-2 and V is TRBV19; D ambiguous. The CDR3 contains 14 residues. The V gene lost 5 bases and the J gene lost 5 bases, with 15 bases spanning the gap. Germline CDR1 LNHDA, CDR2 SQIVND (reference sequence). The CDR3 coding sequence is TGTGCCAGTAGTCCCCAACTCCCCTGGTATGGCTACACCTTC. Its protein product is CASSPQLPWYGYTF. The full variable domain, its missing parts supplied by reference TRBV19 and TRBJ1-2, is DGGITQSPKYLFRKEGQNVTLSCEQNLNHDAMYWYRQDPGQGLRLIYYSQIVNDFQKGDIAEGYSVSREKKESFPLTVTSAQKNPTAFYLCASSPQLPWYGYTFGSGTRLTVV.